This record concerns one T cell receptor (beta chain) sequence. Its antigen is unknown. The record originates from a study of Ad26.COV2.S vaccination and SARS-CoV-2 variants. Looking at the study overall: Participants got Ad26.COV2.S intramuscularly, once or twice 56 days apart.

Sequencing was performed with immunoSEQ multiplex PCR; in TCRdb, only in-frame clones are kept and a portion is missing. The sample contains more than 300,000 clones, 88% of which appear only once. Treatment given: around 19 received Ad26.COV2.S at low or high dose, single or two shots; roughly 5 received placebo; per-sample allocation not given. Day 63 following the first vaccine or placebo injection was when the samples were taken. General observations from the study: Spike-specific TCR breadth was greater in vaccine than placebo recipients.

The TCR sequence derives from a person between 18 and 65 years old who received the Ad26.COV2.S COVID-19 vaccine or a placebo. The sequenced sample was peripheral blood, obtained in a trial of Ad26.COV2.S vaccine versus placebo.

CDR3 DNA: TGTGCCAGCAGCAAAGAGGACAACCCACGTATTGGTGGGGCCAACGTCCTGACTTTC. It specifies CASSKEDNPRIGGANVLTF. The gene calls are TRBV21-1 and TRBJ2-6; the table's D call of TRBD1 was not tested on the DNA. TRBV21-1 is given as a pseudogene. CDR3 length: 19 residues.